The 18 T cell receptor beta chains below were found in one sample sequenced in a study of molecular identifiers for immune sequencing clone quantification. TCRdb used MiXCR to reprocess the PCR reads, holding one entry per CDR3 protein. Among some 580,000 distinct CDR3 sequences listed, 25% were seen once. The sample taken for sequencing was naive CD8+ T cells from blood, with Jurkat cell RNA spiked in. As to subset: FACS-sorted CD8+CD4-CCR7+CD45RA+ naive T cells. These receptors all stem from a human donor in good health. Some libraries in this study had Jurkat cell RNA spiked in.

This rearrangement joins TRBV29-1 to TRBJ2-1; weak D call: TRBD1 (6 bases). V was shortened by 1 base and J by 8 bases, with 12 bases between the two germline ends. This CDR3 contains 13 residues. Germline CDR1 SQVTM, CDR2 ANQGSEA. The CDR3 sequence is CSVEGDNPHEQFF. CDR3 DNA: TGCAGCGTTGAAGGGGACAACCCCCATGAGCAGTTCTTC.

This clonotype was counted a single time. A read error is likely here: a far larger clone is one base away. The rearrangement joins TRBV7-9 to TRBJ2-3, with TRBD2 identical over 7 bases. The CDR3 is 13 amino acids. Germline CDR1 reads SEHNR; CDR2 reads FQNEAQ (reference sequence). The CDR3 DNA reads as TGTGCCAGCAGCTCTAGCGGCACAGGTACGCAGTATTTT. Amino acids: CASSSSGTGTQYF.

This chain uses TRBV6-2 or TRBV6-3 with TRBJ1-1; D uncertain. The V end lost 7 bases, the J end lost 4 bases, and 16 bases lay between the germline ends. The length of the CDR3 is 14 residues. Germline CDR1 reads MNHEY; CDR2 reads SVGEGT. CDR3 nucleotides: TGTGCCAGCATCCAGATACATGGGAGCACTGAAGCTTTCTTT. As protein: CASIQIHGSTEAFF.

Remarks on this clonotype: Likely a read error: the CDR3 ends without its conserved phenylalanine or tryptophan. The chain is built from TRBV13 and TRBJ1-1; D is perhaps TRBD1 (6 bases). Trimming left V 7 bases short and J 4 bases short, with 7 bases between. This CDR3 has 11 amino acids. The germline CDR1 and CDR2 sequences are PRHDT and FYEKMQ (reference sequence). The CDR3 DNA reads as TGTGCCAGCAAAGGGGGCACTGAAGCTTTCCTT. It is translated as CASKGGTEAFL.

To note about this clonotype: A clone one base away is much larger, so this may be a read error. The final CDR3 position lacks the conserved phenylalanine or tryptophan, pointing to a likely read error. The DNA is left out, because the CDR3 cannot be placed on it with certainty; the CDR3 is given as TCRdb lists it. The chain has TRBV27 and TRBJ2-5; TRBD2, as called in the table, went unchecked against the DNA. A total of 10 residues make up the CDR3, ends included. CDR1 is MNHEY and CDR2 is SMNVEV in the germline V gene (reference sequence). CDR3 amino acids: CASSHRDYYS.

This clonotype was detected many times. The chain combines TRBV6-2 or TRBV6-3 with TRBJ2-4; tentative D call: TRBD1 (6 bases). Trimming shortened V by 3 bases and J by 0 bases, and 15 bases separated the two germline ends. This CDR3 is 17 amino acids long. The germline CDR1 and CDR2 sequences are MNHEY and SVGEGT. The CDR3 protein is CASSYPDRSLAKNIQYF. Here the CDR3 DNA reads TGTGCCAGCAGTTATCCCGACAGGAGCCTAGCCAAAAACATTCAGTACTTC.

The chain links TRBV19 to TRBJ2-3; 8 nucleotides align to TRBD2. The CDR3 has 18 amino acids. Unmatched junction bases numbered 11, after V lost 3 bases and J lost 0 bases. The germline CDR1 and CDR2 sequences are LNHDA and SQIVND (reference sequence). CDR3 DNA sequence: TGTGCCAGTAGTATCGCGGGAGGCGCCCAAACTAGCACAGATACGCAGTATTTT. Amino acid sequence: CASSIAGGAQTSTDTQYF. The full variable domain, in which reference TRBV19 and TRBJ2-3 provide the parts outside the CDR3, is DGGITQSPKYLFRKEGQNVTLSCEQNLNHDAMYWYRQDPGQGLRLIYYSQIVNDFQKGDIAEGYSVSREKKESFPLTVTSAQKNPTAFYLCASSIAGGAQTSTDTQYFGPGTRLTVL.

This clonotype has ten or more counts. The gene calls are TRBV6-5 and TRBJ1-5; D is unresolved. The CDR3 totals 12 residues. Trimming left V 3 bases short and J 7 bases short, with 7 bases between. Germline assignment: CDR1 MNHEY and CDR2 SVGAGI. The CDR3 spells CASSYPGQPQHF. CDR3 bases: TGTGCCAGCAGTTATCCGGGCCAGCCCCAGCATTTT.

This chain joins TRBV7-2 and TRBJ2-1, with 7 positions matching TRBD2. CDR3 length: 13 amino acids. Germline V gives CDR1 SGHTA, CDR2 FQGNSA. V dropped 3 bases and J dropped 7; count of bases not matched to a gene: 3. Written as DNA, the CDR3 is TGTGCCAGCAGCTTCGTGGGAGGGAATGAGCAGTTCTTC. Its protein is CASSFVGGNEQFF.

The J gene is TRBJ2-7, the V gene TRBV27; 9 bases agree with TRBD2. The CDR3 sequence is 14 residues long. The germline V gene has CDR1 MNHEY and CDR2 SMNVEV (reference sequence). V trimming: 7 bases; J trimming: 4 bases; junction bases outside the gene matches: 8. CDR3 in DNA: TGTGCCAGCACCTTTGCGGGGGGGGGTTACGAGCAGTACTTC. Its protein product is CASTFAGGGYEQYF.

Many counts were recorded for this clonotype. This rearrangement joins TRBV7-9 to TRBJ2-7; 9 nucleotides align to TRBD1. J gave up 3 bases and V 5 bases, and 5 bases lay outside the gene matches. The germline CDR1 and CDR2 sequences are SEHNR and FQNEAQ (reference sequence). The CDR3 is made up of 14 amino acids. CDR3 sequence: CASSHGQGYYEQYF. CDR3 bases: TGTGCCAGCAGCCACGGACAGGGGTACTACGAGCAGTACTTC.

This clonotype was seen many times. V and J are TRBV12-5 and TRBJ1-1, with 7 bases identical to TRBD1. Germline V gene lookup returns CDR1 LGHNT and CDR2 FRNRAP. V trimming: 4 bases; J trimming: 1 base; junction bases outside the gene matches: 9. There are 16 residues in the CDR3. The CDR3 region is CASGSAVTGANTEAFF. The CDR3 nucleotides read TGTGCTAGTGGTTCAGCTGTAACAGGGGCGAACACTGAAGCTTTCTTT.

On this clonotype: A much larger clone lies a single base off, so this may be a read error. The V call is TRBV5-6, the J call TRBJ1-1; the match to TRBD1 covers 11 bases. The CDR3 sequence is 19 residues long. The germline CDR1 and CDR2 sequences are SGHDT and YYEEEE. CDR3 coding DNA: TGTGCCAGCGCAGATGGCGGGGACAGGGGGGGAGTAGTGAACACTGAAGCTTCCTTT. Translation: CASADGGDRGGVVNTEASF. Full variable domain (missing parts from reference TRBV5-6 and TRBJ1-1): DAGVTQSPTHLIKTRGQQVTLRCSPKSGHDTVSWYQQALGQGPQFIFQYYEEEERQRGNFPDRFSGHQFPNYSSELNVNALLLGDSALYLCASADGGDRGGVVNTEASFGQGTRLTVV.

The chain recombines TRBV4-3 with TRBJ2-2; D might be TRBD1 or TRBD2, each matching 6 bases. The CDR3 spans 16 residues. V was cut by 0 bases and J by 5 bases, with 13 bases left in between. In germline, CDR1 is LGHNA, CDR2 YSLEER. The chain's CDR3 is CASSQDVGGGTGELFF. In nucleotides, the CDR3 is TGCGCCAGCAGCCAAGATGTGGGGGGCGGGACCGGGGAGCTGTTTTTT.

Only a few counts were recorded for this clonotype. This chain joins TRBV12-3 or TRBV12-4 and TRBJ1-5; D not resolved. The CDR3 totals 19 residues. V gave up 1 base and J gave up 0 bases, with 19 bases separating them. CDR3 nucleotide sequence: TGTGCCAGCAGTTTAGAGGCCACAAGGATAATCTATAGCAATCAGCCCCAGCATTTT. This gives the protein CASSLEATRIIYSNQPQHF.

In regard to this clonotype: A much larger clone differs by one base, so this may be a read error. The V and J genes are TRBV5-8 and TRBJ2-3, with D tentatively TRBD1 or TRBD2 (5 bases each). The CDR3 contains 14 residues. Looked up from germline, CDR1 is SGHTS and CDR2 is YDEGEE. In DNA, the CDR3 is TGTGCCACTCCGTTGGGGACGAGCACAGGTACGCAGTATTTT. It specifies CATPLGTSTGTQYF.

Concerning this clonotype: This may stem from a read error, because a much larger clone lies one nucleotide away. DNA of the CDR3: TGTGCCAGCAGCCGACATACAGGGATTTTCAATGAAGGCTGCACCTTC. Protein: CASSRHTGIFNEGCTF. The chain joins TRBV14 to TRBJ1-2, with D possibly TRBD1 on 6 matching bases. The germline V gene encodes CDR1 SGHDN and CDR2 FVKESK. This CDR3 has 16 amino acids.

Comments on this clonotype: This may arise from a read error, as a much more abundant clone is one base away. The rearrangement joins TRBV4-3 to TRBJ2-3, with 9 bases fitting TRBD2. CDR3 length: 17 residues. Germline CDR1 and CDR2: LGHNA and YSLEER. The CDR3 bases are TGCGCCCGCAGCCAAGACCCTAGCGGGGCTAGCACAGATACGCAGTATTTT. As protein: CARSQDPSGASTDTQYF.